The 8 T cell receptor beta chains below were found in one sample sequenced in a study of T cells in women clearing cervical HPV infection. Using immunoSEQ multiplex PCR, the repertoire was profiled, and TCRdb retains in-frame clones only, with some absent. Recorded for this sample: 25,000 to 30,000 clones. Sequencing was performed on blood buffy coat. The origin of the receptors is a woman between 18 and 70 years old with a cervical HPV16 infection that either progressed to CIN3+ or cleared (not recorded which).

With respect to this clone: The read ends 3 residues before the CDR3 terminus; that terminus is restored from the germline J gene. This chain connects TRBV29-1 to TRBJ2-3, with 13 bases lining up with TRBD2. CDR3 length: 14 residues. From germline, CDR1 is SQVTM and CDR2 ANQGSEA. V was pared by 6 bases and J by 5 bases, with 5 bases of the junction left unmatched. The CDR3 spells CSVSLAGGRDTQYF. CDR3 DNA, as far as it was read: TGCAGCGTCTCACTAGCGGGGGGGAGAGATACG.

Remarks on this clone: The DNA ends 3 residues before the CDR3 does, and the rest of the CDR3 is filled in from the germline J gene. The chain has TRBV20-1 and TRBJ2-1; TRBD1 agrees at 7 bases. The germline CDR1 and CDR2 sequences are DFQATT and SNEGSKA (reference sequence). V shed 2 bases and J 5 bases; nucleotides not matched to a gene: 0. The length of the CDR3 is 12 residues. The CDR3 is CSARQGDNEQFF. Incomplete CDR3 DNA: TGCAGTGCTAGACAGGGGGACAATGAG.

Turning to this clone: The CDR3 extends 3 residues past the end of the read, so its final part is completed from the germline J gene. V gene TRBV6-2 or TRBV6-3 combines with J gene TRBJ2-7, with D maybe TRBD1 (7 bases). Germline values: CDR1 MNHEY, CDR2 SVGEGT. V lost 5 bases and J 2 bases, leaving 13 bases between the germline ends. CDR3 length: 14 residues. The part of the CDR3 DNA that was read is TGTGCCAGCAGTCCACAGGGGAGGCCCTACGAG. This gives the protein CASSPQGRPYE. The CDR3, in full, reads CASSPQGRPYEQYF.

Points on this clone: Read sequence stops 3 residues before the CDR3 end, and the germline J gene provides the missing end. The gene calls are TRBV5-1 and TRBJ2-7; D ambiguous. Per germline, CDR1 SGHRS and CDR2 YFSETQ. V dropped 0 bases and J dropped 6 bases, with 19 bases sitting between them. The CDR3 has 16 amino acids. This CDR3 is CASSLVGGQPETEQYF. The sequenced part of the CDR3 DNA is TGCGCCAGCAGCTTGGTCGGCGGTCAACCCGAGACCGAG. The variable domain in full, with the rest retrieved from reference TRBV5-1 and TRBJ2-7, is KAGVTQTPRYLIKTRGQQVTLSCSPISGHRSVSWYQQTPGQGLQFLFEYFSETQRNKGNFPGRFSGRQFSNSRSEMNVSTLELGDSALYLCASSLVGGQPETEQYFGPGTRLTVT.

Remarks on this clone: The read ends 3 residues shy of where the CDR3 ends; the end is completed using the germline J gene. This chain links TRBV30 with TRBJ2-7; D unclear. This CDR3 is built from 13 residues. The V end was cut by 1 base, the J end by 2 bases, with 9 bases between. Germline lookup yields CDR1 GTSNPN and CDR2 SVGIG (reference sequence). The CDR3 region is CAWSAETTYEQYF. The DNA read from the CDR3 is TGTGCCTGGAGTGCAGAAACCACCTACGAG.

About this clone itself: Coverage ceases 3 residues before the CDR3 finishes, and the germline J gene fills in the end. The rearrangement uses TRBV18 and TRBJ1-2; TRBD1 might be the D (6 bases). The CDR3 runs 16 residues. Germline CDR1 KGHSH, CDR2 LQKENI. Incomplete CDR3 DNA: TGTGCCAGCTCACCACCGAGCGGGGGGGCCTACAATGAC. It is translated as CASSPPSGGAYND. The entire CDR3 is CASSPPSGGAYNDYTF.

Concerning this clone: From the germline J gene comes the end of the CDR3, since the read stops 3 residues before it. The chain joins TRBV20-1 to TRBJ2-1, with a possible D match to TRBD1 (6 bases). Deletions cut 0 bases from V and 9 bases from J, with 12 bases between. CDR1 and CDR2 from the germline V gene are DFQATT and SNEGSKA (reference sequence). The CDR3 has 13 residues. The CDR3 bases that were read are TGCAGTGCTAGAGATTCAGGGGTCGGTGAG. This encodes CSARDSGVGE. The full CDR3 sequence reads CSARDSGVGEQFF.

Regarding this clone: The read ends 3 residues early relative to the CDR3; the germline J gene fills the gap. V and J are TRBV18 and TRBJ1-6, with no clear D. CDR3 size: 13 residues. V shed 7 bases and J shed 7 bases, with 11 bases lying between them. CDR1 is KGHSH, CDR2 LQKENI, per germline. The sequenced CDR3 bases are TGTGCCAGCTATGAAGACGGGAATTCACCC. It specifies CASYEDGNSP. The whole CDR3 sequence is CASYEDGNSPLHF.